This entry lists 22 T cell receptor beta chains sequenced from one sample in a study of T cells after somatic rescue of genetic block. Method: immunoSEQ multiplex PCR; TCRdb's copy keeps in-frame clones and lacks some. The repertoire holds 15,000 or so clones, with 60% to 80% as singletons. The sample consisted of peripheral blood mononuclear cells (PBMCs). The receptors were gathered from a boy between 10 and 17 years old.

In nucleotides, the CDR3 is TGTGCCAGCAGCGGACAGTTCTTTTATGGCTACACCTTC. Encoded protein: CASSGQFFYGYTF. The V call is TRBV5-6, the J call TRBJ1-2, with a weak D call TRBD1 (6 bases). The germline V gene encodes CDR1 SGHDT and CDR2 YYEEEE. CDR3 length: 13 residues. V was shortened by 4 bases and J by 5 bases, with 12 bases between the two germline ends.

This rearrangement joins TRBV5-4 to TRBJ1-6, with 8 bases identical to TRBD1. V shed 0 bases, J shed 8 bases, and the junction held 16 bases outside the gene matches. Germline loops: CDR1 SGHNT, CDR2 YYREEE (reference sequence). CDR3 length: 19 residues. The CDR3 nucleotides read TGTGCCAGCAGCTTGGGTGCGGGGACAGGTAGACCGAGGGATTCACCCCTCCACTTT. Translating it yields CASSLGAGTGRPRDSPLHF. The full variable domain, completed using reference TRBV5-4 and TRBJ1-6, is ETGVTQSPTHLIKTRGQQVTLRCSSQSGHNTVSWYQQALGQGPQFIFQYYREEENGRGNFPPRFSGLQFPNYSSELNVNALELDDSALYLCASSLGAGTGRPRDSPLHFGNGTRLTVT.

This clone has more than one count but fewer than ten. The chain uses TRBV29-1 and TRBJ2-2; maybe TRBD1 (6 bases). V dropped 4 bases and J dropped 5 bases, with 17 bases sitting between them. Germline V gives CDR1 SQVTM, CDR2 ANQGSEA. This CDR3 has 15 residues. This CDR3 is CSVGILGAWTGELFF. The DNA for the CDR3 is TGCAGCGTTGGAATTCTGGGGGCATGGACCGGGGAGCTGTTTTTT.

The chain carries TRBV15 and TRBJ2-4; 7 bases line up with TRBD2. Germline loops: CDR1 LNHNV, CDR2 YYDKDF (reference sequence). The CDR3 runs 17 residues. Trimming cost V 1 base and J 0 bases; bases outside gene matches: 6. The CDR3, as DNA: TGTGCCACCAGCAGAGTAAGCGGGAACCTAGCCAAAAACATTCAGTACTTC. As protein: CATSRVSGNLAKNIQYF. Full variable domain (rest looked up from reference TRBV15 and TRBJ2-4): DAMVIQNPRYQVTQFGKPVTLSCSQTLNHNVMYWYQQKSSQAPKLLFHYYDKDFNNEADTPDNFQSRRPNTSFCFLDIRSPGLGDTAMYLCATSRVSGNLAKNIQYFGAGTRLSVL.

J is TRBJ2-3 and V is TRBV9, with 7 bases lining up with TRBD1. V was pared by 2 bases and J by 0 bases, with 6 bases of the junction left unmatched. Germline lookup yields CDR1 SGDLS and CDR2 YYNGEE. The CDR3 totals 16 residues. The DNA of the CDR3 is TGTGCCAGCAGCGTTTCTGGACAGGTTAGCACAGATACGCAGTATTTT. Protein product: CASSVSGQVSTDTQYF.

Worth noting for this clone: Additional DNA sequences in this sample encode the identical CDR3. The gene calls are TRBV5-6 and TRBJ2-5; D may match TRBD1 or TRBD2 (5 bases each). The V gene lost 0 bases and the J gene lost 3 bases, with 12 bases spanning the gap. The CDR3 runs to 15 residues. Germline V lookup: CDR1 SGHDT, CDR2 YYEEEE. The CDR3 is CASSLEWGSKETQYF. CDR3 nucleotides: TGTGCCAGCAGCTTGGAGTGGGGGAGTAAAGAGACCCAGTACTTC.

This clone showed up just a few times. This sequence joins TRBV7-6 and TRBJ1-2; 9 nucleotides line up with TRBD1. Looked up from germline, CDR1 is SGHVS and CDR2 is FNYEAQ. Germline trimming cut 3 bases from V and 6 bases from J; bases unmatched to any gene: 20. The CDR3 runs 19 residues. As DNA, the CDR3 is TGTGCCAGCAGCTTCCTAATCCCATCTGGGACAGGGTACAAGGATGGCTACACCTTC. Protein: CASSFLIPSGTGYKDGYTF.

The chain joins TRBV11-2 to TRBJ1-6; no reliable D call. This CDR3 has 15 residues. The V end was cut by 2 bases, the J end by 5 bases, with 10 bases between. The germline V gene encodes CDR1 SGHAT and CDR2 FQNNGV. CDR3 region: CASSLNAGNNSPLHF. The CDR3 DNA is TGTGCCAGCAGCTTAAATGCGGGGAATAATTCACCCCTCCACTTT.

J is TRBJ2-7 and V is TRBV5-6, with no clear D. Germline loops: CDR1 SGHDT, CDR2 YYEEEE. The CDR3 sequence is 14 residues long. V shed 0 bases and J shed 3 bases, with 10 bases lying between them. The CDR3: CASSLEARGYEQYF. As DNA, the CDR3 is TGTGCCAGCAGCTTGGAGGCACGAGGCTACGAGCAGTACTTC.

This rearrangement joins TRBV6-6 to TRBJ2-3; no definite D call. Per the germline V gene, CDR1 is MNHNY and CDR2 is SVGAGI (reference sequence). This CDR3 region has 15 residues. Trimming cost V 11 bases and J 0 bases, with 18 bases left between them. CDR3 nucleotide sequence: TGTGCCGTGCAATTTGACGGTTCTAGCACAGATACGCAGTATTTT. Protein sequence: CAVQFDGSSTDTQYF.

J is TRBJ2-3 and V is TRBV5-1; TRBD1 matches 7 bases. The CDR3 is 14 residues long. V gave up 7 bases and J gave up 2 bases; unmatched junction bases: 7. Germline CDR1 is SGHRS and CDR2 is YFSETQ. CDR3 DNA: TGCGCCAGCCTAAGGGACAGCTTCACAGATACGCAGTATTTT. It translates to CASLRDSFTDTQYF.

The V gene is TRBV29-1, the J gene TRBJ2-5; weak D call: TRBD1 (6 bases). The V end lost 6 bases, the J end lost 1 base, and 9 bases lay between the germline ends. Germline V gene lookup returns CDR1 SQVTM and CDR2 ANQGSEA. There are 12 residues in the CDR3. The CDR3 nucleotides read TGCAGCGTAGACAGGTTCCAAGAGACCCAGTACTTC. Translated: CSVDRFQETQYF.

The V call is TRBV15, the J call TRBJ2-7; a weak D match, TRBD1 (6 bases). CDR3 length: 15 residues. Per germline, CDR1 LNHNV and CDR2 YYDKDF (reference sequence). The V gene lost 4 bases and the J gene lost 2 bases, with 15 bases spanning the gap. The CDR3 spells CATSKGRGGAYEQYF. The CDR3 DNA follows: TGTGCCACCAGCAAGGGGAGAGGGGGAGCCTACGAGCAGTACTTC.

CDR3 region: CASSSGLLPSYQPQHF. DNA of the CDR3: TGTGCCAGCAGCTCCGGGCTCCTTCCAAGCTATCAGCCCCAGCATTTT. The V and J genes are TRBV7-8 and TRBJ1-5, with no clear D. Looked up from germline, CDR1 is SGHVS and CDR2 is FQNEAQ. V lost 4 bases and J 5 bases, leaving 18 bases between the germline ends. The CDR3 is 16 residues long.

V usage is TRBV11-2 and J usage is TRBJ2-7; 9 nucleotides match TRBD1. V gave up 5 bases and J gave up 2 bases; unmatched junction bases: 4. Germline V lookup: CDR1 SGHAT, CDR2 FQNNGV. The CDR3 loop spans 14 amino acids. CDR3 DNA: TGTGCCAGCAGCCCCCGGACAGGGGCCTACGAGCAGTACTTC. This sequence encodes CASSPRTGAYEQYF.

This chain links TRBV7-8 with TRBJ2-1; D unclear. The CDR3 totals 15 residues. Germline lookup yields CDR1 SGHVS and CDR2 FQNEAQ. The germline V and J ends were trimmed by 0 bases and 0 bases, with 6 bases remaining between them. The DNA for the CDR3 is TGTGCCAGCAGCTTAGCCCAGAGCTCCTACAATGAGCAGTTCTTC. Protein sequence: CASSLAQSSYNEQFF.

The V gene is TRBV29-1, the J gene TRBJ2-7, with a possible D match to TRBD2 (5 bases). The germline V gene has CDR1 SQVTM and CDR2 ANQGSEA. The V end lost 1 base, the J end lost 0 bases, and 16 bases lay between the germline ends. The CDR3 loop spans 16 amino acids. The CDR3 region has the DNA TGCAGCGTTGAAGGCGCCTTTGGAGGACCCTCCTACGAGCAGTACTTC. This gives the protein CSVEGAFGGPSYEQYF.

V usage is TRBV7-3 and J usage is TRBJ2-7, with 8 bases fitting TRBD1. The V segment lost 1 base and the J segment 0 bases; nucleotides outside the gene matches: 8. This CDR3 spans 17 amino acids. Germline loops: CDR1 SGHTA, CDR2 FQGTGA. CDR3 loop: CASSLKRAGGFSYEQYF. The CDR3 bases are TGTGCCAGCAGCTTAAAAAGGGCAGGGGGCTTCTCCTACGAGCAGTACTTC.

The table lists this clone with a count of one. The CDR3 DNA reads TGTGCCAGCACCCCCGGACCTAACTATGGCTACACCTTC. Protein product: CASTPGPNYGYTF. The V call is TRBV6-5, the J call TRBJ1-2; no definite D call. The germline V and J ends were trimmed by 7 bases and 0 bases, with 9 bases remaining between them. The CDR3 covers 13 residues. Germline CDR1 is MNHEY and CDR2 is SVGAGI.

This clone came up a few times. This chain links TRBV27 with TRBJ1-5; D is uncertain. Trimming shortened V by 3 bases and J by 6 bases, and 9 bases separated the two germline ends. The CDR3 extends over 13 amino acids. The germline gives CDR1 MNHEY, CDR2 SMNVEV (reference sequence). The CDR3 sequence: CASSFRVAQPQHF. CDR3 DNA: TGTGCCAGCAGTTTCCGGGTTGCTCAGCCCCAGCATTTT.

The gene calls are TRBV4-1 and TRBJ2-3; 8 nucleotides match TRBD2. Germline CDR1 and CDR2: MGHRA and YSYEKL. This CDR3 contains 15 residues. J gave up 6 bases and V 4 bases, and 9 bases lay outside the gene matches. The DNA of the CDR3 is TGCGCCAGCAGCCCCACGGGAGGGGGTCTCGATACGCAGTATTTT. It specifies CASSPTGGGLDTQYF.

By share, this clone ranks as medium-sized. The rearrangement uses TRBV14 and TRBJ1-1; D unresolved. The CDR3 has 12 amino acids. Germline CDR1 reads SGHDN; CDR2 reads FVKESK. V lost 1 base, J lost 9 bases, and 9 bases lay in between. The DNA for the CDR3 is TGTGCCAGCAGCCAAGCCCGTTTTAAAGCTTTCTTT. This sequence encodes CASSQARFKAFF.